This T cell receptor (beta chain) was identified in a study of Graves' ophthalmopathy and Graves' hyperthyroidism. This clonotype has at least ten counts. The CDR3 length is 14 residues. V was clipped by 3 bases and J by 6 bases, with 14 bases between them. For donors with ophthalmopathy, the disease showed moderate-to-severe activity, reached CAS ≥3 and NOSPECS ≥4, and had lasted under 3 months. Researchers took RNA transcripts and amplified TCR beta CDR3 regions from them. Second-round multiplex PCR came after first-round RT-PCR with HTBI primers. TCRdb itself ran the multiplex PCR reads through MiXCR, one entry per CDR3 protein. In the table there are 350,000 to 450,000 distinct CDR3 sequences, around 20% of which are singletons.

The sequenced sample was peripheral blood. The rearrangement uses TRBV12-3 or TRBV12-4 and TRBJ1-1, with D hard to call. The sequence came from a young woman with Graves' ophthalmopathy. The CDR3 coding sequence is TGTGCCAGCAGTTTTGATAACGGCCGTTCTGAAGCTTTCTTT. It codes for CASSFDNGRSEAFF.